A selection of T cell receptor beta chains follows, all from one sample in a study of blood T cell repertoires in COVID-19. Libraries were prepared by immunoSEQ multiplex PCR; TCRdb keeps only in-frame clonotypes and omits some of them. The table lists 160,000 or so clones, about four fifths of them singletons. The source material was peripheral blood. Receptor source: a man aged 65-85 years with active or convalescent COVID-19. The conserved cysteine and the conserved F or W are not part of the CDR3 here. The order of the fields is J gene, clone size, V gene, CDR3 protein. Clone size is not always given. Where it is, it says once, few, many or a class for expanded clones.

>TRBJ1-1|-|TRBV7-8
ASSSYSEGNTEAF
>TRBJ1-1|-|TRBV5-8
ASSLVLGAESVALNTEAF
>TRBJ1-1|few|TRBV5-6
ASGDDRELGNTEAF
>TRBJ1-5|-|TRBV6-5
ASSYSSGPNQPQH
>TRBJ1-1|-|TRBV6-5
ASSPRARDTTEAF
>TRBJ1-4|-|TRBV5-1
ASSPGGGGDEKLF
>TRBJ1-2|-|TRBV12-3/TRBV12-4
ASSLGQNYGYT
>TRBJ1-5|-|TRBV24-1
ATGTGSYNQPQH
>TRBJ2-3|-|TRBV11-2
ASSSQGWTDTQY
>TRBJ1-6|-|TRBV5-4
ATFLLGDYSPLH
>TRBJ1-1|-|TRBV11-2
ASSLDPGQNTEAF
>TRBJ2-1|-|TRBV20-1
SASLPLEGTSGMTQF
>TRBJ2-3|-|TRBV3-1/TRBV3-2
ASGGLRTDTQY
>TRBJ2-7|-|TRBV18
ASSARQGWYEQY
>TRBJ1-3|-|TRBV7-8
ASSISLTPGNTIY
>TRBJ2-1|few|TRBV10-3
AISRAGTGGDEQF
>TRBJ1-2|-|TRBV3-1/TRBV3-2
ASSPQGQIYGYT
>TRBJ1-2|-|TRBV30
AWSDLGQNYGYT
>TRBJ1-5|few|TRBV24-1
ATTYRGQPQH
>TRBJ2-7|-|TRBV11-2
ASSLDYLEQY
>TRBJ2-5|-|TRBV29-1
SVEDRGGLETQY
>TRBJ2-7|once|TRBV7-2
ASSLGAGGPPYEQY
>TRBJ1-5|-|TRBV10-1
ASSGQRRAGNQPQH
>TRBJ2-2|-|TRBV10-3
AISEWGTGDTGELF
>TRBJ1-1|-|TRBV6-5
ASKGQRNTEAF
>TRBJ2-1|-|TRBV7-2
ASSLGTSRVNEQF
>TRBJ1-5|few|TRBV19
ASSMVDSQPQH
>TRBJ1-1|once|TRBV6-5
ASVRNTEAF
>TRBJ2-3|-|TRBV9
ASRRDSTDTQY
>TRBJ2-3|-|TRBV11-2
ASSLDRDFTDTQY
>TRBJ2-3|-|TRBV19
ASSIGGAGELDTQY
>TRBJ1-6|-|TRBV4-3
ASSQDPRSSYNSPLH
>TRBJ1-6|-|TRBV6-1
ASSEAGQQYSPLH
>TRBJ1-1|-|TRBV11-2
ASTLDRRDTEAF
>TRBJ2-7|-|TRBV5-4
ASSIRTGHEQY
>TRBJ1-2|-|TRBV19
ASSIVAEITNYGYT
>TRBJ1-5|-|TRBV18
ASSPPGGGQPQH
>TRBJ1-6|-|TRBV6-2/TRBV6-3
ASSSRGTGESNSPLH
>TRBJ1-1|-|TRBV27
ASSQGTTGAF
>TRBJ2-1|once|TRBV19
ASSSGLAAYNEQF
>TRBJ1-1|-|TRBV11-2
ASSLAGQGGNTEAF
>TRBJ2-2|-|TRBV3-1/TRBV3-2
ASLGGGANTGELF
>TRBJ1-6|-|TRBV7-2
ASSSRQTNNSPLH
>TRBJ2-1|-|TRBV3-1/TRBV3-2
ASSPDRGTGGYNEQF
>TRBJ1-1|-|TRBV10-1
ASSADRLRTEAF
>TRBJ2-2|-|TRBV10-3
AIRASGGPEGELF
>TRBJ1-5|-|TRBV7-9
ASSLTGHQPQH
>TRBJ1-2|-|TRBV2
ASRKPPGQSIYGYT
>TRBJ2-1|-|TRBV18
ASSPRLSSGGASEQF
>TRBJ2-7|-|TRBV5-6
ASNSRDNLDYEQY
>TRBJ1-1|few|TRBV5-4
ASSGNRVGEAF
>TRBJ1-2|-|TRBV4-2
ASSQGALRGVV
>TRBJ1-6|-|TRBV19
ASSTGTGRRRENSPLH
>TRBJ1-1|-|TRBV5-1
ASSLVGTGGTEAF
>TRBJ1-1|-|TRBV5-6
ASSLDRKTEAF
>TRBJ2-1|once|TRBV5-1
ASSLAGTPNEQF
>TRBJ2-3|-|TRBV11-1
ASRRPSAQTGDTQY
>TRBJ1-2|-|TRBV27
ASSLFSGPYGYT
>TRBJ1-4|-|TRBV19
ASSMGRGGREKLF
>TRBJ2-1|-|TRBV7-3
ASSLFSEAGREQF